This T cell receptor (beta chain) comes out of a study of blood T cells in healthy people across ages. This clonotype was observed a few times. Its matching antigen is unknown. Primers used in a second PCR of about 6 to 12 cycles were a sample-barcoded 5' primer and a J-beta primer mix. TCRdb reprocessed the 5' RACE reads with MiXCR, giving one entry per CDR3 protein. Of roughly 1,300,000 distinct CDR3 sequences in the sample, approximately 59% are singletons; the top ten hold roughly 6.3%. The study drew donors from healthy Caucasian individuals in Russia aged 6 to 90. Samples each yielded at least 5 micrograms of total RNA. Study-wide findings and caveats: Changes seen in expanded clonotypes were possibly confounded by donor CMV status left unknown. The study found TCR beta diversity correlated strongly with naive T cell percentage.

This receptor was obtained from a man between 18 and 29 years old in good health. The sequenced sample consisted of blood.

This chain's CDR3 is CSARGVYYEQYF. As DNA, the CDR3 is TGCAGTGCTAGAGGGGTCTACTACGAGCAGTACTTC. The chain joins TRBV20-1 to TRBJ2-7; D gene uncertain. There are 12 residues in the CDR3. Trimming took 1 base from V and 3 from J, leaving 7 bases between them. From germline, CDR1 is DFQATT and CDR2 SNEGSKA (reference sequence).